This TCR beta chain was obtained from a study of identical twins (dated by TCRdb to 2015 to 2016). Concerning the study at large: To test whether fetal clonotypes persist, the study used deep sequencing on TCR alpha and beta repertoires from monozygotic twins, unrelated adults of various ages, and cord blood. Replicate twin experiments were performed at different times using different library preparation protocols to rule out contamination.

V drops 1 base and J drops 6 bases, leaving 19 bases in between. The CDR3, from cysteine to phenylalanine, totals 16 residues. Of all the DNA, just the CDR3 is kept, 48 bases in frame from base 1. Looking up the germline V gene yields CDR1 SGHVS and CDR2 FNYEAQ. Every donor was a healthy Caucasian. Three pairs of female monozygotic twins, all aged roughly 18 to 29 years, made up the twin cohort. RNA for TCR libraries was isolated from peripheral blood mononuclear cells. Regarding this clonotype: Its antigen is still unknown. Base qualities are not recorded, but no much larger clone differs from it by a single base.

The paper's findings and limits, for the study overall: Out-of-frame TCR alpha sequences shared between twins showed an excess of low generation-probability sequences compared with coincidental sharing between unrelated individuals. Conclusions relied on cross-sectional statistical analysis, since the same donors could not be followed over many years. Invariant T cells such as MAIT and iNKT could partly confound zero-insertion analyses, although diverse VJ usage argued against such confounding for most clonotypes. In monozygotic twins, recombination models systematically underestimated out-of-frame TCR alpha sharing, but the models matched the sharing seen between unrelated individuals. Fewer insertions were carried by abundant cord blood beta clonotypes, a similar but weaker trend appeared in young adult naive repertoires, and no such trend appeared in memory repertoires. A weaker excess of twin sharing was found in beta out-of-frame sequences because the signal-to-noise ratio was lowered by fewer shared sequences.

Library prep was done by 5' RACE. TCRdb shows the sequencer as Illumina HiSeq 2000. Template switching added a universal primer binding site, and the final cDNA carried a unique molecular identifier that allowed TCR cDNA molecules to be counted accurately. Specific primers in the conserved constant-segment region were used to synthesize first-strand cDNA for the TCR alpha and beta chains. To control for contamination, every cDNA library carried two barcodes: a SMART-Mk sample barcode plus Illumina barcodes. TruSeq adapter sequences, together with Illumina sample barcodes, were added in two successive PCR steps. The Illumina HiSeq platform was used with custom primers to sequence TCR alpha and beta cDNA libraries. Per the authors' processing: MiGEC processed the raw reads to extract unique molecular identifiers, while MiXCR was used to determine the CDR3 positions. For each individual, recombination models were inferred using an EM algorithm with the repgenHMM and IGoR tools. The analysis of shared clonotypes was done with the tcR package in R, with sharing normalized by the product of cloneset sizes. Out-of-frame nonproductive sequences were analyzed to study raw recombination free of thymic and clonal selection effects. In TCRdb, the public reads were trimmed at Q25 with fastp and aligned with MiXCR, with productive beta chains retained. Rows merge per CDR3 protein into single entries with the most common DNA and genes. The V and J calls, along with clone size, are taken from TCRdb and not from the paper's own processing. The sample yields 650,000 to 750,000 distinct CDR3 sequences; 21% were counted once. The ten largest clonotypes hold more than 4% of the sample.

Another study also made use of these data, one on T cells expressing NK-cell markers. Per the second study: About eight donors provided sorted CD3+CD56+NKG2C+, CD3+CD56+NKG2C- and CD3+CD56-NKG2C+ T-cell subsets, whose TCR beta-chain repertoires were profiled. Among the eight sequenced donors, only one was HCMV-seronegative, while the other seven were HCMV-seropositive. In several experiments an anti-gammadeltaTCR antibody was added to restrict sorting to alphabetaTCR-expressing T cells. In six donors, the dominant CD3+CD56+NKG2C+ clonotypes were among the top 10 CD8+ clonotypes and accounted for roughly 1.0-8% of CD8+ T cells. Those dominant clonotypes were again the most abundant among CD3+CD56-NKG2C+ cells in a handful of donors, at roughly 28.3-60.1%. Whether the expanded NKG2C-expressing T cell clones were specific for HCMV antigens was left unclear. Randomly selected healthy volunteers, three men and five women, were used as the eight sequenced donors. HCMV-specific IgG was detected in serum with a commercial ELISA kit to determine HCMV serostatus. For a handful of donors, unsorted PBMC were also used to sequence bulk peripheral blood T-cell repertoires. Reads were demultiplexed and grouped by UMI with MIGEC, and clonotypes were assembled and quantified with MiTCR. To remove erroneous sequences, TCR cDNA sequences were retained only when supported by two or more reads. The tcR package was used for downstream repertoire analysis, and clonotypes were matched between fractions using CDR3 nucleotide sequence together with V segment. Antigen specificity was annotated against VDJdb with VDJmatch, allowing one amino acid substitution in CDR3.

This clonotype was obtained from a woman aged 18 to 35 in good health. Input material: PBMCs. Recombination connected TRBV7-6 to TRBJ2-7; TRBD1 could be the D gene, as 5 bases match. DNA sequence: TGTGCCAGCAGCTTAGTCGGCGGTGCGACAGCTGTCGAGCAGTACTTC. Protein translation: CASSLVGGATAVEQYF.